Listed below are T cell receptor beta chains from one sample, sequenced in a study of T-cell memory formation after mild COVID-19. A single record per CDR3 protein comes from TCRdb applying MiXCR to the 5' RACE reads. The sample contains about 350,000 distinct CDR3 sequences, about 13% of which appear only once. The sample comprised PBMCs or a T cell subset sorted from them (not recorded which). The source is a man between 18 and 29 years old who had mild COVID-19 (a few samples of this study predate the infection). Cell type and time point are not known. Each CDR3 is given with its conserved first and last residue. Each record gives: J gene, clone size, V gene, D gene, CDR3 DNA, CDR3 protein. A D gene is named only where the DNA matches it firmly. The listing skips clone size in some rows; elsewhere it reads once, few, many or a size class.

J: TRBJ2-3
size: .
V: TRBV29-1
D: .
DNA: TGCAGCGTTGATGGGGATTCCACAGATACGCAGTATTTT
CDR3: CSVDGDSTDTQYF

J: TRBJ2-4
size: few
V: TRBV6-2/TRBV6-3
D: TRBD1
DNA: TGTGCCAGCGGAGGACAGGGGAATTACATTCAGTACTTC
CDR3: CASGGQGNYIQYF

J: TRBJ1-5
size: few
V: TRBV15
D: .
DNA: TGTGCCACCAGCGTAAGAACCACCGGACCCCAGCATTTT
CDR3: CATSVRTTGPQHF

J: TRBJ1-1
size: few
V: TRBV6-2/TRBV6-3
D: .
DNA: TGTGCCAGCAGTTACGGGCCTCGAGGAAGCACTGAAGCTTTCTTT
CDR3: CASSYGPRGSTEAFF

J: TRBJ1-3
size: .
V: TRBV7-2
D: .
DNA: TGTGCCAGCAGCTTAGCCCGGGCCAGCCAGTGGAACACCATATATTTT
CDR3: CASSLARASQWNTIYF

J: TRBJ1-1
size: few
V: TRBV30
D: .
DNA: TGTGCCTGGAGTGAGGGGGGGGGAACTGAAGCTTTCTTT
CDR3: CAWSEGGGTEAFF

J: TRBJ2-3
size: .
V: TRBV24-1
D: TRBD2
DNA: TGTGCCACCAGTGGATTCCTAGCGGGGGGACGGGATTATACGCAGTATTTT
CDR3: CATSGFLAGGRDYTQYF

J: TRBJ2-5
size: .
V: TRBV11-1
D: TRBD2
DNA: TGTGCCAGCAGCTTAAATACGGGGGGGCAGGGAGAGACCCAGTACTTC
CDR3: CASSLNTGGQGETQYF

J: TRBJ2-2
size: few
V: TRBV28
D: .
DNA: TGTGCCAGCAGTTATGCGGGCTGGGAGCTGTTTTTT
CDR3: CASSYAGWELFF

J: TRBJ1-1
size: few
V: TRBV5-1
D: .
DNA: TGCGCCAGCAGCTTGAGGGTGGGGAACACTGAAGCTTTCTTT
CDR3: CASSLRVGNTEAFF

J: TRBJ1-6
size: few
V: TRBV7-9
D: .
DNA: TGTGCCAGCAGCTCCCCCACCTCAGGGCGAGGGTCACCCCTCCACTTT
CDR3: CASSSPTSGRGSPLHF

J: TRBJ1-1
size: many
V: TRBV5-1
D: TRBD1
DNA: TGCGCCAGCAGCTTGGGCGACAGGGGGGGAGCTTTCTTT
CDR3: CASSLGDRGGAFF

J: TRBJ2-1
size: .
V: TRBV20-1
D: TRBD2
DNA: TGCAGCCCGATAGGACTAGCGGAAGGTGAGCAGTTCTTC
CDR3: CSPIGLAEGEQFF

J: TRBJ2-5
size: few
V: TRBV18
D: .
DNA: TGTGCCAGCTCACCCTACAGCCAAGAGACCCAGTACTTC
CDR3: CASSPYSQETQYF

J: TRBJ2-5
size: few
V: TRBV11-2
D: .
DNA: TGTGCCAGCAGCCGAGCTTATCGTGAGACCCAGTACTTC
CDR3: CASSRAYRETQYF

J: TRBJ2-3
size: few
V: TRBV11-2
D: .
DNA: TGTGCCAGCAGCCAAAAACGTCAACAGGGCACAGATACGCAGTATTTT
CDR3: CASSQKRQQGTDTQYF

J: TRBJ2-2
size: few
V: TRBV7-8
D: TRBD2
DNA: TGTGCCAGCAGCTTCTGGGGGGGGACTCAGGTGTCCGGGGAGCTGTTTTTT
CDR3: CASSFWGGTQVSGELFF

J: TRBJ2-5
size: many
V: TRBV12-3/TRBV12-4
D: TRBD1
DNA: TGTGCCAGCAGTCGGGACAGTCAAGAGACCCAGTACTTC
CDR3: CASSRDSQETQYF

J: TRBJ2-5
size: .
V: TRBV4-1
D: .
DNA: TGCGCCAGCAGCCAAGACCTCAGGACCCAGTACTTC
CDR3: CASSQDLRTQYF

J: TRBJ1-5
size: .
V: TRBV12-3/TRBV12-4
D: .
DNA: TGTGCCAGCTCCAGGGTGGCCAGCAATCAGCCCCAGCATTTT
CDR3: CASSRVASNQPQHF

J: TRBJ2-5
size: .
V: TRBV28
D: TRBD1
DNA: TGTGCCAGCGGCGACAGGGACGAAGAGACCCAGTACTTC
CDR3: CASGDRDEETQYF